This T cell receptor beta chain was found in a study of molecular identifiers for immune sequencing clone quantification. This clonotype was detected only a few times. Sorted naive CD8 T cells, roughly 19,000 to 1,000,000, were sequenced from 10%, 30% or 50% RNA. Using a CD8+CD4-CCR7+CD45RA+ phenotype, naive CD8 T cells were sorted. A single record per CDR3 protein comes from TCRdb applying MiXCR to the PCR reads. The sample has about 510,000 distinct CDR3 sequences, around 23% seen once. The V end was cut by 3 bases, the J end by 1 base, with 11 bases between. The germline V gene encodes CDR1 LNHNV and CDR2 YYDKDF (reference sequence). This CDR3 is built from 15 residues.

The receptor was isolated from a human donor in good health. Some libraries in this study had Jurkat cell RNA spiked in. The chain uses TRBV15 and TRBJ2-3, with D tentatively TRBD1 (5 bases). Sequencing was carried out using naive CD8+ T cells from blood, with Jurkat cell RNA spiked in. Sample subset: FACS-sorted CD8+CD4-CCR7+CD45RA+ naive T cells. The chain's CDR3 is CATSRAEGGTDTQYF. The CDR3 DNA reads TGTGCCACCAGCAGGGCGGAAGGGGGCACAGATACGCAGTATTTT.